This TCR beta chain came from a study of OX40 agonist ivuxolimab in advanced cancers. The study in broad terms: The costimulatory receptor OX40 (CD134) was targeted by ivuxolimab, a fully human IgG2 agonistic monoclonal antibody. Of the roughly 54 dose-escalation patients, hepatocellular carcinoma was present in about 20, melanoma in around 15, renal cell carcinoma in 9 and head and neck cancer in 9. Intravenous ivuxolimab was administered to patients every 2 weeks at six dose levels: 0.01, 0.1, 0.3, 1.5, 3 and 10 mg/kg. Peripheral TCRbeta sequencing was intended to test whether TCR sequence diversity was altered and clonal T-cell expansion was caused by ivuxolimab. The monotherapy dose-escalation portion (N of about 52 patients) of the phase I ivuxolimab trial is reported in the paper. The dose-escalation cohort was approximately 83% male with a mean age of 60 years, ranging from roughly 23 to 90. Three dose-escalation patients achieved partial responses, one with hepatocellular carcinoma and two with cutaneous melanoma. Prior anti-PD-1, anti-PD-L1 or anti-CTLA-4 therapy was permitted, and approximately 39% of dose-escalation patients had received checkpoint inhibitors. Results and caveats for the whole study, not just this receptor: The antigen specificity of the peripheral T cells that underwent clonal expansion was not determined. In the 0.1-3.0 mg/kg groups, partial responders had among the lowest normalized peripheral clonal expansion, particularly in CD8+ T cells. Low levels of normalized T-cell clonal expansion were also seen in some patients who did not respond. After ivuxolimab, CD8+ T cells had more expanded clones than CD4+ T cells on average. At doses of 0.1 to 3.0 mg/kg, clonal expansion of both CD4+ and CD8+ blood T cells was observed from baseline to week 6.

For sequencing of the TCRbeta CDR3 region, genomic DNA was extracted from the sorted cells. TCRbeta CDR3 regions were sequenced using the immunoSEQ Assay. TCRdb obtained this table from immuneACCESS and retained in-frame rearrangements with V and J assigned. These tables miss some clones; where compared with another copy, unresolved V genes account for less than half of the shortfall, and the remainder is unexplained. This sample gives fewer than 25,000 clones in total; roughly 80% of them show up just once. The ten biggest clones cover approximately 30% of the sample. Trimming takes 0 bases from V and 0 bases from J, and the germline ends sit 6 bases apart. Reading the germline V gene gives CDR1 MGHRA and CDR2 YSYEKL. The CDR3 starts with the cysteine, ends with the phenylalanine, and has 15 residues. Only the CDR3 part of the read is kept: 45 bases, read in frame from the first base. Patients with autoimmune disease history or receiving systemic immunosuppression were excluded from the trial. Peripheral blood for TCR sequencing was drawn from every dose cohort at baseline, at cycle 4 day 1 and at cycle 7 day 1. The samples were taken from a phase I, first-in-human, multicenter, open-label dose-escalation trial of ivuxolimab. Adults with locally advanced or metastatic melanoma, renal cell, hepatocellular, or head and neck squamous cell carcinoma were enrolled in the trial. Before TCR sequencing, CD4+ T cells and CD8+ T cells from peripheral blood were sorted into separate populations.

Turning to this clone: Its binding antigen is unknown. Per-base quality was not reported, and no clone a single base away is much larger than it.

This chain joins TRBV4-1 to TRBJ2-1, with an unclear D gene assignment. Sequences were derived from CD4+ or CD8+ T cells sorted from blood, sampled in a trial of the OX40 agonist ivuxolimab. The sequence was collected from an adult with an advanced solid tumor such as melanoma, head and neck, liver or kidney cancer. The DNA is TGCGCCAGCAGCCAAGATCAAGCCTCCTACAATGAGCAGTTCTTC. The resulting protein is CASSQDQASYNEQFF.